This TCR beta chain comes out of a study of cytomegalovirus exposure and HLA in healthy donors. Findings of the study overall: Cytomegalovirus-associated TCR beta chains were listed, numbering roughly 150. A few CMV-associated chains proved CMV antigen-specific in vitro.

Regarding this clone: Its antigen is as yet unknown.

With V trimmed by 6 bases and J by 10 bases, 11 bases remained unmatched. This CDR3 is built from 14 residues. CDR1 MDHEN and CDR2 SYDVKM come from the germline V gene. PCR involved 60 Vbeta and 13 Jbeta primers. Here immunoSEQ multiplex PCR was the method, and the copy in TCRdb shows in-frame clones only, minus some. This sample has some 130,000 clones, with around 79% found just once. This receptor was obtained from a woman between 50 and 59 years old in good health and CMV-seropositive. The source material was PBMCs. The chain recombines TRBV28 with TRBJ1-4, with TRBD1 identical over 7 bases. Here the CDR3 DNA reads TGTGCCAGCAGAACCGGGACAGAGGTTGGAAAACTGTTTTTT. This encodes CASRTGTEVGKLFF.